This T cell receptor (beta chain) is from a study of cytomegalovirus exposure and HLA in healthy donors. General study results and limits: Researchers left out some V segments, among them TRBV6-2 and TRBV6-3, as indistinguishable. The classifier reportedly diagnosed cytomegalovirus status with high specificity and sensitivity.

13 Jbeta primers and 60 Vbeta primers were used for the PCR. Clones were read by immunoSEQ multiplex PCR, and TCRdb kept only the in-frame ones, dropping some. The table records approximately 89,000 clones, 70% to 85% of them present only once. Germline trimming cut 0 bases from V and 3 bases from J; bases unmatched to any gene: 6. The CDR3 covers 16 residues. The germline V gene has CDR1 SGDLS and CDR2 YYNGEE. Concerning this clone itself: Its antigen is as yet unknown.

The V gene is TRBV9, the J gene TRBJ2-3, with TRBD2 matching 8 bases. The sample consisted of PBMCs. The source is a human donor in good health. As DNA, the CDR3 is TGTGCCAGCAGCGTAGGGCTAGCGGGTCGGACAGATACGCAGTATTTT. It translates to CASSVGLAGRTDTQYF. Based on the CDR3 plus reference TRBV9 and TRBJ2-3, the full variable domain is DSGVTQTPKHLITATGQRVTLRCSPRSGDLSVYWYQQSLDQGLQFLIQYYNGEERAKGNILERFSAQQFPDLHSELNLSSLELGDSALYFCASSVGLAGRTDTQYFGPGTRLTVL.